The 13 T cell receptor beta chains reported below all come from one sample, sequenced in a study of T cells in narcolepsy. Here immunoSEQ multiplex PCR was the method, and the copy in TCRdb shows in-frame clones only, minus some. The table has roughly 25,000 clones, approximately 85% seen once. The sequenced material came from CD45RA- memory CD4+ T cells from PBMCs. The receptors were sampled from a human donor with narcolepsy.

J is TRBJ1-5 and V is TRBV11-2; D is perhaps TRBD1 (5 bases). CDR1 SGHAT and CDR2 FQNNGV come from the germline V gene. The germline V and J ends were trimmed by 0 bases and 7 bases, with 10 bases remaining between them. The CDR3 has 14 amino acids. The CDR3 sequence is CASSLEAGPQPQHF. DNA for the CDR3: TGTGCCAGCAGCTTAGAAGCAGGGCCCCAGCCCCAGCATTTT.

This chain joins TRBV13 and TRBJ2-7; D not resolved. The CDR3 is made up of 14 amino acids. The V end was cut by 5 bases, the J end by 1 base, with 12 bases between. Germline V gives CDR1 PRHDT, CDR2 FYEKMQ (reference sequence). CDR3 sequence reads: CASSQTLRSYEQYF. CDR3 coding DNA: TGTGCCAGCAGCCAGACCTTGAGGTCCTACGAGCAGTACTTC.

This clone was seen only once. J is TRBJ2-1 and V is TRBV2, with TRBD2 matching over 12 bases. The CDR3 has 15 residues. Unmatched junction bases numbered 3, after V lost 4 bases and J lost 5 bases. The germline V gene has CDR1 SNHLY and CDR2 FYNNEI. The CDR3 DNA follows: TGTGCCAGCAGTGGACTAGCGGGAGAACACAATGAGCAGTTCTTC. This codes for CASSGLAGEHNEQFF.

This chain joins TRBV29-1 and TRBJ2-7, with D perhaps being TRBD1 or TRBD2 (5 bases each). CDR1 and CDR2 (germline): SQVTM, ANQGSEA. V was clipped by 7 bases and J by 4 bases, with 17 bases between them. The CDR3 spans 13 residues. The CDR3 DNA reads as TGCAGCGCCTTGGGGCAGGGCGGGTACGAGCAGTACTTC. Its protein product is CSALGQGGYEQYF.

The chain recombines TRBV28 with TRBJ1-5, with 8 bases that match TRBD1. The V and J ends lost 6 bases and 5 bases, in that order; junction bases with no gene match: 9. Germline V gene data show CDR1 as MDHEN and CDR2 as SYDVKM. The CDR3 totals 15 residues. In DNA, the CDR3 is TGTGCCAGCAGCCTGGACAGGGCGAGGTATCAGCCCCAGCATTTT. This encodes CASSLDRARYQPQHF.

V usage is TRBV7-9 and J usage is TRBJ2-3; D unclear. This CDR3 contains 16 residues. CDR1 is SEHNR and CDR2 is FQNEAQ in the germline V gene (reference sequence). V was trimmed by 4 bases and J by 0 bases, leaving 14 bases between them. In DNA, the CDR3 is TGTGCCAGCAGCTCGCCTGGCGGTACTAGCACAGATACGCAGTATTTT. It codes for CASSSPGGTSTDTQYF.

The chain joins TRBV19 to TRBJ2-1; 7 bases align to TRBD1. V gave up 7 bases and J gave up 6 bases; unmatched junction bases: 3. This CDR3 is 12 amino acids long. In germline, CDR1 is LNHDA, CDR2 SQIVND (reference sequence). CDR3 in DNA: TGTGCCAGTACCCGGGACAGCAATGAGCAGTTCTTC. Protein product: CASTRDSNEQFF.

A few counts support this clone. The rearrangement links TRBV2 to TRBJ2-1; TRBD1 is a possible D gene (5 bases). Germline-derived CDR1 and CDR2 are SNHLY and FYNNEI. Trimming pared 3 bases from V and 3 bases from J, leaving 12 bases between. The CDR3 has 15 residues. The CDR3 here is CASSERQLVYNEQFF. The DNA for the CDR3 is TGTGCCAGCAGTGAGAGACAGCTGGTCTACAATGAGCAGTTCTTC. The full variable domain, in which reference TRBV2 and TRBJ2-1 provide the parts outside the CDR3, is EPEVTQTPSHQVTQMGQEVILRCVPISNHLYFYWYRQILGQKVEFLVSFYNNEISEKSEIFDDQFSVERPDGSNFTLKIRSTKLEDSAMYFCASSERQLVYNEQFFGPGTRLTVL.

The V and J genes are TRBV28 and TRBJ1-5; the D is unclear. The CDR3 loop spans 14 amino acids. Trimming shortened V by 3 bases and J by 5 bases, and 11 bases separated the two germline ends. Germline V gives CDR1 MDHEN, CDR2 SYDVKM. The CDR3 nucleotides read TGTGCCAGCAGTTTGTATGGGTGGGATCAGCCCCAGCATTTT. Residues: CASSLYGWDQPQHF.

This clone was counted only a few times. The chain combines TRBV2 with TRBJ2-1; possible D gene TRBD2, 5 bases. The germline V gene has CDR1 SNHLY and CDR2 FYNNEI. V was cut by 8 bases and J by 6 bases, with 17 bases left in between. The CDR3 spans 14 residues. The CDR3, as DNA: TGTGCCAGCCTCAGAGGAGCGGCAGGCAATGAGCAGTTCTTC. Amino acid sequence: CASLRGAAGNEQFF. Supplemented by reference TRBV2 and TRBJ2-1, the full variable domain reads EPEVTQTPSHQVTQMGQEVILRCVPISNHLYFYWYRQILGQKVEFLVSFYNNEISEKSEIFDDQFSVERPDGSNFTLKIRSTKLEDSAMYFCASLRGAAGNEQFFGPGTRLTVL.

The chain employs TRBV9 and TRBJ2-1; D may be TRBD1 (5 bases). V was clipped by 3 bases and J by 8 bases, with 9 bases between them. The CDR3 is 12 amino acids. Germline V gives CDR1 SGDLS, CDR2 YYNGEE. The CDR3 DNA reads as TGTGCCAGCAGCGGGACATGGGATGAGCAGTTCTTC. As protein: CASSGTWDEQFF.

About this clone itself: A read error may account for a junction end that differs from germline. Other DNA sequences in this specimen translate into the identical CDR3. V usage is TRBV27 and J usage is TRBJ2-3, with TRBD2 as a possible D gene (5 bases). The CDR3 spans 12 residues. Germline values: CDR1 MNHEY, CDR2 SMNVEV (reference sequence). The DNA of the CDR3 is TGTGCCAGTAGTTTAGTCTCGGGGACGCAGTATTTT. Translating it yields CASSLVSGTQYF.

The chain combines TRBV9 with TRBJ2-7; D is undetermined. The germline V gene encodes CDR1 SGDLS and CDR2 YYNGEE. The germline V and J ends were trimmed by 3 bases and 6 bases, with 13 bases remaining between them. CDR3 length: 13 amino acids. This CDR3 reads CASSAFTAGEQYF. CDR3 nucleotide sequence: TGTGCCAGCAGCGCCTTTACAGCCGGCGAGCAGTACTTC.